This paragraph reports one T cell receptor (beta chain). In its sample, this clone was seen a few times. No cognate antigen has been identified for it. The input lacks base qualities; no much larger clone sits a single base away. This sample's time point label indicates: newly diagnosed, previously untreated cHL patient sample. Using a Miltenyi CD8+ T cell isolation kit, CD8+ T cells were purified from thawed PBMCs through magnetic negative selection. To serve as a comparison group for the relapsed/refractory trial patients, PBMCs were sequenced from patients with newly diagnosed, previously untreated classical Hodgkin lymphoma. Peripheral blood was collected in 8 mL Vacutainer Cell Preparation Tubes, from which PBMCs were isolated by centrifugation and then cryopreserved. Purified CD4+ and CD8+ fractions were prepared only for cases where an additional PBMC sample was available. On LS columns in a quadroMACS separator, the magnetically labelled cells were depleted, and the flow-through was collected as the purified fraction.

The data stem from a study of PD-1 blockade in classical Hodgkin lymphoma (dated by TCRdb to 2020 to 2021). About the full investigation: A peripheral blood immune signature of response to PD-1 blockade in classical Hodgkin lymphoma was defined using TCR beta sequencing and CyTOF. On the study overall, not on this receptor specifically: Baseline TCR diversity was reported as lower in newly diagnosed patients than in healthy donors, and lower still in relapsed/refractory patients. The study was restricted to a single clinical trial cohort, and the causes of repertoire differences, possibly disease activity or prior therapy, were left undefined.

The Qiagen DNeasy kit was used to extract genomic DNA from unsorted PBMCs and from the negatively selected CD4+ and CD8+ fractions. TCR beta CDR3 regions were amplified by immunoSEQ multiplex PCR using primers annealing to V and J segments. A synthetic immune receptor repertoire was used to minimize amplification bias, and remaining bias was computationally removed after sequencing. The study's own analysis went as follows. Repertoire diversity was quantified as the Shannon entropy index using custom Python scripts. Unsorted, CD4+ and CD8+ repertoires were analyzed separately, except in combined analyses where CD4+ and CD8+ sequences were merged in silico. TCRdb's version of the immuneACCESS table is confined to in-frame rearrangements and falls short of the full clone set. An unresolved V gene accounts for under half of the shortfall where checked; the remainder is of unknown origin. V and J calls and clone size are those listed in that table; D and trimming were worked out from the DNA. The sample table holds around 5,000 clones, of which 80% to 90% were seen once. Approximately 14% of the sample goes to the ten largest clones.

Reading the germline V gene (reference sequence) gives CDR1 SEHNR and CDR2 FQNEAQ. Including the terminal cysteine and phenylalanine, the CDR3 comprises 12 residues. Solely the CDR3 DNA is kept, with 36 bases framed from the first base. V and J lose 5 bases and 3 bases, and a span of 8 bases separates them. What was sequenced was CD8+ T cells from blood. The chain links TRBV7-9 with TRBJ2-7; D gene: possibly TRBD1, on 5 matching bases. This receptor was identified in a human donor with classical Hodgkin lymphoma. The nucleotide sequence is given as TGTGCCAGCAGCCGACAGAGCTACGAGCAGTACTTC. It encodes CASSRQSYEQYF.